This T cell receptor beta chain was sequenced in a study of blood T cell repertoires in COVID-19. The repertoire was sequenced with immunoSEQ multiplex PCR; TCRdb's copy has only in-frame clones and lacks some. Of roughly 53,000 clones listed, 70% to 90% are singletons. For this clone: This sample also contains other DNA sequences that code for the same CDR3.

CDR1 and CDR2 (germline): LGHDT, YNNKEL (reference sequence). V lost 4 bases and J 8 bases, leaving 8 bases between the germline ends. CDR3 length: 11 amino acids. The receptor comes from a man aged 35 to 55 with active COVID-19. This sequence joins TRBV3-1 (or the pseudogene TRBV3-2) and TRBJ1-2; D might be TRBD1 (6 bases). Sequencing was carried out using peripheral blood. The CDR3 is CASSRGRGYTF. The CDR3 DNA is TGTGCCAGCAGCCGGGGGCGAGGCTACACCTTC.